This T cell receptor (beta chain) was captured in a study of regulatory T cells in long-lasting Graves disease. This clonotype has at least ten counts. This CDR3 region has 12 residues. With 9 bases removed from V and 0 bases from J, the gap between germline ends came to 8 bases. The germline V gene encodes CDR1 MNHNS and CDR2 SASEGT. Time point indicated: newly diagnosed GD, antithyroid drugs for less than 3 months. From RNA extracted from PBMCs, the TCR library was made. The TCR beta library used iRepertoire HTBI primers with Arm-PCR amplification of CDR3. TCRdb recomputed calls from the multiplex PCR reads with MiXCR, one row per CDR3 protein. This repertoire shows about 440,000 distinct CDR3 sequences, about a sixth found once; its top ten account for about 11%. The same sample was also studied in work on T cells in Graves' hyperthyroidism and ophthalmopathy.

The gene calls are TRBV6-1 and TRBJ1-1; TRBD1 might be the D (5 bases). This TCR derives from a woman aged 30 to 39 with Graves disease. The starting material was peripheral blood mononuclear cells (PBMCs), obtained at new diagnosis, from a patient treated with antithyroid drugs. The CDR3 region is CASRDVNTEAFF. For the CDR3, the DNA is TGTGCCAGTCGGGACGTGAACACTGAAGCTTTCTTT.